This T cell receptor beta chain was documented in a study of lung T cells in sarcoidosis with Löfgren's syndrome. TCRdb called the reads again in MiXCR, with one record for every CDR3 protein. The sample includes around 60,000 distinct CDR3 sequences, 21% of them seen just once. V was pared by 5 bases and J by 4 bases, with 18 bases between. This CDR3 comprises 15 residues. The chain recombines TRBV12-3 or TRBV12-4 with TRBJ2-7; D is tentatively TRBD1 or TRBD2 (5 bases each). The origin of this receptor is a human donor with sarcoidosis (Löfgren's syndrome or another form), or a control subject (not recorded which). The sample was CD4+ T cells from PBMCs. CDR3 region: CASSPGTFSRYEQYF. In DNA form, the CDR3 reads TGTGCCAGCAGTCCGGGGACCTTCTCCCGATACGAGCAGTACTTC.